A single sample is the source of the 8 T cell receptor beta chains below, sequenced in a study of T cell repertoires in cytomegalovirus infection (dated by TCRdb to between 2017 and 2020). Sequencing took place on an Illumina HiSeq 1500. TCRdb passed the public sequencing reads through fastp at Q25 and MiXCR, retaining productive beta sequences. Each CDR3 protein appears once, grouped with its most common genes and DNA. Counted in this sample were some 300,000 distinct CDR3 sequences; 9.6% of them appeared once. The top ten constitute approximately 2.3% of the sample. The source material was PBMCs. These receptors originate from a human donor in good health (CMV status not recorded). Some clones in this sample may be carry-over from other donors' samples.

At least ten counts were recorded for this clonotype. The chain is built from TRBV7-2 and TRBJ2-3, with TRBD2 matching 10 bases. There are 16 residues in the CDR3. V dropped 2 bases and J dropped 4; count of bases not matched to a gene: 6. Germline V lookup: CDR1 SGHTA, CDR2 FQGNSA. DNA for the CDR3: TGTGCCAGCAGCTTAATTCAAGCGGGGGGGCCAGATACGCAGTATTTT. Residues: CASSLIQAGGPDTQYF.

This clonotype was recorded many times. This chain joins TRBV28 and TRBJ1-1, with D perhaps TRBD1 (5 bases). Trimming pared 10 bases from V and 0 bases from J, leaving 18 bases between. Germline CDR1 reads MDHEN; CDR2 reads SYDVKM. The CDR3 runs to 15 residues. The CDR3 spells CAIQPWGAMNTEAFF. The CDR3 DNA reads TGTGCCATCCAGCCGTGGGGCGCGATGAACACTGAAGCTTTCTTT. The variable domain in full, completed from reference TRBV28 and TRBJ1-1, reads DVKVTQSSRYLVKRTGEKVFLECVQDMDHENMFWYRQDPGLGLRLIYFSYDVKMKEKGDIPEGYSVSREKKERFSLILESASTNQTSMYLCAIQPWGAMNTEAFFGQGTRLTVV.

This clonotype showed up many times. The chain employs TRBV20-1 and TRBJ1-5; weak D call: TRBD1 (5 bases). From germline, CDR1 is DFQATT and CDR2 SNEGSKA (reference sequence). The germline V and J ends were trimmed by 7 bases and 9 bases, with 25 bases remaining between them. This CDR3 contains 15 residues. The CDR3 nucleotides read TGCAGTGGACGTGGAGGCGGGGGTGGGGATATGCCCCAGCATTTT. It specifies CSGRGGGGGDMPQHF.

This clonotype was observed at least ten times. This chain joins TRBV28 and TRBJ1-1, with a tentative D call TRBD1 (5 bases). V gave up 6 bases and J gave up 7 bases, with 24 bases separating them. CDR1 MDHEN and CDR2 SYDVKM come from the germline V gene. The CDR3 spans 16 residues. CDR3 protein: CASSRDGGASFGEAFF. Here the CDR3 DNA reads TGTGCCAGCAGCCGGGACGGAGGCGCCTCTTTTGGTGAAGCTTTCTTT.

This clonotype appeared many times. The chain combines TRBV5-6 with TRBJ1-1, with 7 bases fitting TRBD1. This CDR3 region has 14 residues. V shed 5 bases, J shed 0 bases, and the junction held 4 bases outside the gene matches. CDR1 is SGHDT, CDR2 YYEEEE, per germline. This chain's CDR3 is CASRLQGLNTEAFF. DNA for the CDR3: TGTGCCAGCAGGCTACAGGGGCTGAACACTGAAGCTTTCTTT.

This clonotype has ten or more counts. The gene calls are TRBV25-1 and TRBJ1-3; tentatively, D is TRBD1 (6 bases). Trimming removed 10 bases from V and 0 bases from J, with 16 bases in between. Germline values: CDR1 MGHDK, CDR2 SYGVNS. The CDR3 is 15 amino acids. The CDR3 bases are TGTGCCACCGCTACGTGGACAGCCTCTGGAAACACCATATATTTT. Protein product: CATATWTASGNTIYF.

This clonotype showed up many times. The CDR3 loop reads CASSLKSRGGPEAFF. The CDR3 bases are TGTGCCAGCAGCCTAAAGAGCAGGGGGGGCCCTGAAGCTTTCTTT. The chain has TRBV7-2 and TRBJ1-1, with TRBD1 matching 7 bases. V lost 5 bases and J lost 6; bases outside the gene matches: 12. Germline-derived CDR1 and CDR2 are SGHTA and FQGNSA. The CDR3 loop spans 15 amino acids.

This clonotype was counted many times. This sequence joins TRBV7-2 and TRBJ2-5, with D unclear. The CDR3 loop spans 13 amino acids. The germline CDR1 and CDR2 sequences are SGHTA and FQGNSA. The V and J ends lost 1 base and 5 bases respectively, with 8 bases between them. The CDR3 DNA reads as TGTGCCAGCAGCTTAGAGTCAGGCGAGACCCAGTACTTC. This encodes CASSLESGETQYF.